This TCR beta chain was sequenced during a study of cytomegalovirus exposure and HLA in healthy donors. Study details: Counted in an early data release were roughly 81 million unique TCRs from HLA-typed donors.

The PCR was carried out with 60 Vbeta primers and 13 Jbeta primers. Only in-frame clones appear in the TCRdb table, and some are missing; sequencing was by immunoSEQ multiplex PCR. The sample has over 200,000 clones; approximately 82% are singletons. Findings and caveats of the study: Excluded were some V segments that proved indistinguishable, including TRBV6-2 and TRBV6-3. A previous analysis found most TCR beta V segments productive roughly 90% or roughly 30% of the time.

All donors participated as healthy donors of bone marrow. The CDR3 sequence is 14 residues long. After removal of 2 bases from V and 11 bases from J, the junction contained 9 bases not matched to a gene. CDR1 and CDR2 (germline): SGHDN, FVKESK. Concerning this clone itself: The antigen is undetermined.

The source is a woman aged 40 to 50 in good health and CMV-seronegative. The chain uses TRBV14 and TRBJ2-5; 9 bases are shared with TRBD1. What was sequenced was PBMCs. The CDR3 nucleotides are TGTGCCAGCAGCCAACGGACAGGGGTTCGAGAGCAGTACTTC. Residues: CASSQRTGVREQYF.